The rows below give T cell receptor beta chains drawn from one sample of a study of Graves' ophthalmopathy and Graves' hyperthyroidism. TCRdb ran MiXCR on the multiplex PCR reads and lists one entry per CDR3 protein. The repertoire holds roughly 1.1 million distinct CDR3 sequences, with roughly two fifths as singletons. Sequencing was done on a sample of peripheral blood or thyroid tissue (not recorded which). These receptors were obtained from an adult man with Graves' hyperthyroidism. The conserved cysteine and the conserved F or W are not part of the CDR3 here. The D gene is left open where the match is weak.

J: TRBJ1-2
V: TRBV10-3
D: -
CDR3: AIRTEFNYGYT

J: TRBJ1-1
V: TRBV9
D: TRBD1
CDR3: ASGTGTEAF

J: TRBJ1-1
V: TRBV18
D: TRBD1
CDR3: ASSLDREPF

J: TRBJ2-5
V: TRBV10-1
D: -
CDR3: ASSQPTLSQETQY

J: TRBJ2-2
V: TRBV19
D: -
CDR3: ASTNDRGRVVTGELF

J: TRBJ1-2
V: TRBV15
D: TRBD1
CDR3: ATSRDRLSSGNT

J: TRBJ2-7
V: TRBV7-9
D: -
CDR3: ASSLGTGIYVQY

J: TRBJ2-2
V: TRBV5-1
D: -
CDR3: ASSLAGTGRRELF

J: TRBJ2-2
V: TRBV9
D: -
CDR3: ASSVEAGVAGELF

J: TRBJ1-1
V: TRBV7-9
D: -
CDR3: ASNSLIWQGISGTEAF

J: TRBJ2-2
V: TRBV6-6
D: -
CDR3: ASGPRETGELF

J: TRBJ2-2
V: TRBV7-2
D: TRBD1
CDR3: ASSQRDRALWGELF

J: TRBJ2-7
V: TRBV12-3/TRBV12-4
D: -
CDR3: ASSLWLREQY

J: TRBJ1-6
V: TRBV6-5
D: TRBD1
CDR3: ASTVRTGMRNSPLH

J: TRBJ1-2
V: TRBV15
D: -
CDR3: ATSRTGVDYGYT

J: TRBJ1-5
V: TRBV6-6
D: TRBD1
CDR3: ASIMDRAQPQH

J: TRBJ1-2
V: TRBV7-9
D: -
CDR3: ASSTGPVVGYT

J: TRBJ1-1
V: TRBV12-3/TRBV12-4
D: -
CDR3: ASNRWRENTEAF

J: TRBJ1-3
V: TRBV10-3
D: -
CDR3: AASSLEGSSGNTIY

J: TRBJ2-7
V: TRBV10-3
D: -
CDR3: AISRQTYEQY

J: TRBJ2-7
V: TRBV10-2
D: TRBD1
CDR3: ASNPGQGYEQY

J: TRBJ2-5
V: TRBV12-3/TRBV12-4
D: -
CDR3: ASTQIPGVQETQY

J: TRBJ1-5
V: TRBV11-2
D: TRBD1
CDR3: ASSSGTGNQPQH

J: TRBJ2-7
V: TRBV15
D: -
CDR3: ATGGGRILRQY

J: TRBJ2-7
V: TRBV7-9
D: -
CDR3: ASRLGWGSYEQY

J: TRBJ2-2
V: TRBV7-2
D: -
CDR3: ASSSKTTGNTGELF

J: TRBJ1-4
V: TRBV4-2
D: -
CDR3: ASSRGSSTNEKLF

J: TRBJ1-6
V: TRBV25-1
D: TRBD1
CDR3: ASRQTGNNSPLH

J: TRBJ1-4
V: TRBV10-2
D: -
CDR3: ATNPRGIKGEKLF

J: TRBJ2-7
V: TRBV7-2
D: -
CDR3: ASSLSGNPLEQY

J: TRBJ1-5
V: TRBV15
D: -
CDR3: ATSRDLGGQPQH

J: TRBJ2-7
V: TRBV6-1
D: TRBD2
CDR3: ASRNPGTTYEQY

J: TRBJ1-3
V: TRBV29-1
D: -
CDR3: SVEDRGVGNTIY

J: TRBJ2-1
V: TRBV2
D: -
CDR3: ASSDAGFGYNEQF

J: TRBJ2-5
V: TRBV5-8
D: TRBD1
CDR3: ASVDRAHQETQY

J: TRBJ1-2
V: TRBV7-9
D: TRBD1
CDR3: ASSTLGTGRYGYT

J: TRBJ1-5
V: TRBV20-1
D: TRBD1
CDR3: SARDFGTGNDQPQH